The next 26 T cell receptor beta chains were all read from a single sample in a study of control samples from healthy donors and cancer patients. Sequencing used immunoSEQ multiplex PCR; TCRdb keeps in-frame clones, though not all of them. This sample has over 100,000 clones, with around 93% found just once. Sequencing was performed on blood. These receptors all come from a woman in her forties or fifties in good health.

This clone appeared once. For the CDR3, the DNA is TGTGCCAGCAGGGCCCCTAGCGGGGGGCACTTCCAAGAGACCCAGTACTTC. This gives the protein CASRAPSGGHFQETQYF. The chain recombines TRBV2 with TRBJ2-5; 11 bases line up with TRBD2. The germline gives CDR1 SNHLY, CDR2 FYNNEI. Germline trimming cut 6 bases from V and 1 base from J; bases unmatched to any gene: 10. CDR3 length: 17 amino acids. The whole variable domain, remainder taken from reference TRBV2 and TRBJ2-5, is EPEVTQTPSHQVTQMGQEVILRCVPISNHLYFYWYRQILGQKVEFLVSFYNNEISEKSEIFDDQFSVERPDGSNFTLKIRSTKLEDSAMYFCASRAPSGGHFQETQYFGPGTRLLVL.

CDR3 loop: CASSSGTGNSEQYF. As DNA, the CDR3 is TGTGCCAGCTCCTCCGGGACAGGTAACTCCGAGCAGTACTTC. This sequence joins TRBV11-1 and TRBJ2-7; TRBD1 agrees at 8 bases. V dropped 8 bases and J dropped 6; count of bases not matched to a gene: 12. Germline-derived CDR1 and CDR2 are SGHAT and FQDESV (reference sequence). The CDR3 spans 14 residues.

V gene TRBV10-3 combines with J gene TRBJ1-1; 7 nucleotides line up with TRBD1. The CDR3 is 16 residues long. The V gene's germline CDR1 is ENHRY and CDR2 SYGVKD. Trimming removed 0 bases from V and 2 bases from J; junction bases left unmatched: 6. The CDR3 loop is CAISESKGASNTEAFF. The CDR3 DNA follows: TGTGCCATCAGTGAGTCAAAGGGGGCGTCAAACACTGAAGCTTTCTTT.

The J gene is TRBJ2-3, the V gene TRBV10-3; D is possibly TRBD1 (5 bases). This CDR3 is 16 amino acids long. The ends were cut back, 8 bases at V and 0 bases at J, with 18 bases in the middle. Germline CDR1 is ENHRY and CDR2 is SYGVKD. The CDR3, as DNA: TGTGCCATCTCTCCTAAAGACAGCGCTAGCACAGATACGCAGTATTTT. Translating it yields CAISPKDSASTDTQYF.

The CDR3 sequence is CASRTLRGELFF. In DNA form, the CDR3 reads TGTGCCAGCAGGACCCTTCGGGGGGAGCTGTTTTTT. V usage is TRBV6-5 and J usage is TRBJ2-2; D is undetermined. Germline V lookup: CDR1 MNHEY, CDR2 SVGAGI. V was trimmed by 6 bases and J by 8 bases, leaving 10 bases between them. CDR3 length: 12 residues.

The CDR3 is CASSIGVFYGYTF. The CDR3 nucleotides are TGTGCCAGTAGTATCGGCGTCTTCTATGGCTACACCTTC. The chain links TRBV19 to TRBJ1-2; D not resolved. CDR1 and CDR2 from the germline V gene are LNHDA and SQIVND (reference sequence). Trimming took off 3 bases at V and 4 bases at J, with 9 bases between the two ends. This CDR3 comprises 13 residues.

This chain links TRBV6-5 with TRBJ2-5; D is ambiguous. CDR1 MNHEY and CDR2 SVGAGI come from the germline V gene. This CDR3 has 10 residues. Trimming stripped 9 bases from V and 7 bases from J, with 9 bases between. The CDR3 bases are TGTGCCAGTCCCACCCCGACCCAGTACTTC. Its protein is CASPTPTQYF.

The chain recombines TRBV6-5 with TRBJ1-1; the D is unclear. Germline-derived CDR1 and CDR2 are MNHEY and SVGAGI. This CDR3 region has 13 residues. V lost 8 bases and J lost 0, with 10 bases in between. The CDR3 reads CASQAAMNTEAFF. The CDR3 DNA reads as TGTGCCAGCCAGGCGGCCATGAACACTGAAGCTTTCTTT.

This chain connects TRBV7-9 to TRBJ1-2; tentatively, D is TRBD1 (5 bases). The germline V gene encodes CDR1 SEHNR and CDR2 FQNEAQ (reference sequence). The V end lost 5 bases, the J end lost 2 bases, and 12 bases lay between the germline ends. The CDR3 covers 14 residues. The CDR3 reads CASSNTGGNYGYTF. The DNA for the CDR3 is TGTGCCAGCAGCAATACAGGAGGGAACTATGGCTACACCTTC. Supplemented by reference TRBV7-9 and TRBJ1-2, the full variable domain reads DTGVSQNPRHKITKRGQNVTFRCDPISEHNRLYWYRQTLGQGPEFLTYFQNEAQLEKSRLLSDRFSAERPKGSFSTLEIQRTEQGDSAMYLCASSNTGGNYGYTFGSGTRLTVV.

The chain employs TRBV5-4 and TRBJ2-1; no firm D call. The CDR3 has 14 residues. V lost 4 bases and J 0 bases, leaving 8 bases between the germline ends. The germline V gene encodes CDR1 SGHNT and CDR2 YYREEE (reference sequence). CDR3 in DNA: TGTGCCAGCAGCCCCCACGGCTCCTACAATGAGCAGTTCTTC. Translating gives CASSPHGSYNEQFF.

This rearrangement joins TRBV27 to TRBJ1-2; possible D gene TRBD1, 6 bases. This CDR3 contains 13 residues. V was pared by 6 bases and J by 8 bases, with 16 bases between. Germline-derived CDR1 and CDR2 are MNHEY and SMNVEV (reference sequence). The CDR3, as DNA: TGTGCCAGCAGACAAACAGGGCCCGGGGGCTACACCTTC. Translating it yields CASRQTGPGGYTF.

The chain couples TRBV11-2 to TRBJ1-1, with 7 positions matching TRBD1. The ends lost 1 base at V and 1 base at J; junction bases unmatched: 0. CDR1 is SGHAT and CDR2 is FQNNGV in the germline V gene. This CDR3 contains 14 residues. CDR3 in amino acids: CASSLGTGNTEAFF. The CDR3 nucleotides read TGTGCCAGCAGCTTAGGGACAGGGAACACTGAAGCTTTCTTT.

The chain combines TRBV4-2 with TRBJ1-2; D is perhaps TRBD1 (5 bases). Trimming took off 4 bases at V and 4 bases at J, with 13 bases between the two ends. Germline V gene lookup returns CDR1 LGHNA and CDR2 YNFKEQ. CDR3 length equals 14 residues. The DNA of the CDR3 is TGTGCCAGCAGCCGAGGGGAGGCGGGCTATGGCTACACCTTC. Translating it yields CASSRGEAGYGYTF.

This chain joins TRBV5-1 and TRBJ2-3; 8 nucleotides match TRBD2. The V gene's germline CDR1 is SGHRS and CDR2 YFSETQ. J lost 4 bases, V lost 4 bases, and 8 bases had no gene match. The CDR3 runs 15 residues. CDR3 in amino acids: CASSRREGLSDTQYF. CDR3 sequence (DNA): TGCGCCAGCAGCCGTCGGGAGGGCCTGTCAGATACGCAGTATTTT.

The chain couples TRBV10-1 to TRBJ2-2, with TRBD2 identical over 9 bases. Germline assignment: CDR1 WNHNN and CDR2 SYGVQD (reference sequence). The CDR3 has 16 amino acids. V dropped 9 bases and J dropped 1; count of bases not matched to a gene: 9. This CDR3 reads CASGPAGGLNTGELFF. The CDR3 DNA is TGCGCCAGTGGCCCAGCGGGGGGACTGAACACCGGGGAGCTGTTTTTT.

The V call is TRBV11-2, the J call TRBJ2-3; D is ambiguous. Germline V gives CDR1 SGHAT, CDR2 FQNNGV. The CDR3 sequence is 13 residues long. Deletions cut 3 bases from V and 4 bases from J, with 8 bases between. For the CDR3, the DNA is TGTGCCAGCAGCTTGACAAGCTCAGATACGCAGTATTTT. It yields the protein CASSLTSSDTQYF.

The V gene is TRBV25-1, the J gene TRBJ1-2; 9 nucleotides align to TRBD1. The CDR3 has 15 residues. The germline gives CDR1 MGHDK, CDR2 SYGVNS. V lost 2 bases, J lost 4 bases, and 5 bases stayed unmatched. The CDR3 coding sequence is TGTGCCAGCAGTGAAAGCACAGGGGGCAGCTATGGCTACACCTTC. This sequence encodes CASSESTGGSYGYTF.

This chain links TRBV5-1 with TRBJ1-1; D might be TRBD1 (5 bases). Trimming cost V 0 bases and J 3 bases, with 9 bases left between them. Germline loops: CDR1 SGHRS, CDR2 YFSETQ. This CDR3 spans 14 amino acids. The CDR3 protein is CASSLVGVDTEAFF. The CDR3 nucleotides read TGCGCCAGCAGCTTGGTGGGGGTGGACACTGAAGCTTTCTTT.

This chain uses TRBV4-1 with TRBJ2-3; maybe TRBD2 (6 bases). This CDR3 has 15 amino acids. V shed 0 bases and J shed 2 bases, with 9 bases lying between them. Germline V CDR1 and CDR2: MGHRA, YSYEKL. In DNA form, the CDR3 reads TGCGCCAGCAGCCAAGAGTGGGAGGTCACAGATACGCAGTATTTT. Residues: CASSQEWEVTDTQYF.

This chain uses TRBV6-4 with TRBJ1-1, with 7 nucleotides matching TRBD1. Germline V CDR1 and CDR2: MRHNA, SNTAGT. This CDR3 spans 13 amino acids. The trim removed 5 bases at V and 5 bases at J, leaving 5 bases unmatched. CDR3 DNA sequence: TGTGCCAGCAGTTACAGGGGCGGGACTGAAGCTTTCTTT. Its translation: CASSYRGGTEAFF.

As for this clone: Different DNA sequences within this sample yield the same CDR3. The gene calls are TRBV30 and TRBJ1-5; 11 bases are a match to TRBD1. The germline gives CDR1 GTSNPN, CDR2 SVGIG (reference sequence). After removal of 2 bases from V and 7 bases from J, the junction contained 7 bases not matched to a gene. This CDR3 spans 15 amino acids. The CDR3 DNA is TGTGCCTGGAGTTTGGGACAGGGGGGTCGGCAGCCCCAGCATTTT. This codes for CAWSLGQGGRQPQHF.

The DNA of the CDR3 is TGTGCCAGCAGCTTAAGGATTGGGGGCGAACTGTTTTTT. Protein product: CASSLRIGGELFF. The rearrangement links TRBV7-9 to TRBJ1-4, with D perhaps matching TRBD1 (6 bases). The CDR3 spans 13 residues. Germline V lookup: CDR1 SEHNR, CDR2 FQNEAQ (reference sequence). V gave up 2 bases and J gave up 12 bases, with 13 bases separating them.

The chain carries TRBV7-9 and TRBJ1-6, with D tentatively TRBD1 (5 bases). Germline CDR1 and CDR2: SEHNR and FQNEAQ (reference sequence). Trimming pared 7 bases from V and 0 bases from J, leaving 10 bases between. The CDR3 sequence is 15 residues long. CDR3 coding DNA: TGTGCCAGCACCCCGGGGACCTCCTATAATTCACCCCTCCACTTT. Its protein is CASTPGTSYNSPLHF.

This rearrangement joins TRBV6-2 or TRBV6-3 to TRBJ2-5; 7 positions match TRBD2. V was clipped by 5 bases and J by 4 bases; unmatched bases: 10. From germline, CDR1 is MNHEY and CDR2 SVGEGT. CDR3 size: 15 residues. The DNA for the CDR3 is TGTGCCAGCAGTCTAGGCGCGGGAGATTCAGAGACCCAGTACTTC. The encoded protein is CASSLGAGDSETQYF.

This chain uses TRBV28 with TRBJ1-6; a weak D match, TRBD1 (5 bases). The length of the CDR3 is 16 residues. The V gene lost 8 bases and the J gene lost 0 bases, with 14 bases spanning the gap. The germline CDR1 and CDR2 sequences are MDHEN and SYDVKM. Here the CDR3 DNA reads TGTGCCAGCGTCCGGGACGTAAGCTCCTATAATTCACCCCTCCACTTT. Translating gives CASVRDVSSYNSPLHF.

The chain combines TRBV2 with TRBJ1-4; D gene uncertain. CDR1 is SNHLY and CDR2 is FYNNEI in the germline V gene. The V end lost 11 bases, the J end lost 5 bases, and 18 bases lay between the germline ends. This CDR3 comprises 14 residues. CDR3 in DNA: TGTGCCCAGCAGATAGCAATCGAAAATGAAAAACTGTTTTTT. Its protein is CAQQIAIENEKLFF.